The 20 T cell receptor beta chains listed next were all sequenced from one sample in a study of metastatic and nonmetastatic thyroid tumors (TCRdb year 2020). Library generation was performed with PCR. The data were produced on an Illumina HiSeq 4000. TCRdb reanalyzed the raw reads on its own, using fastp at Q25 for trimming and MiXCR for clone calling, and kept in-frame beta chains. This sample is represented by about 41,000 clones; 24% of them were singletons. The top ten constitute roughly 14% of the sample. No treatment had been received by any patient before thyroid surgery. Input material: tumor tissue. Receptors were obtained from a female donor with papillary thyroid cancer or a benign thyroid nodule (not recorded which). Some clones in this sample may be carry-over from other donors' samples.

This rearrangement joins TRBV19 to TRBJ2-1; the match to TRBD2 covers 10 bases. Trimming removed 9 bases from V and 5 bases from J; junction bases left unmatched: 4. This CDR3 has 13 amino acids. Germline values: CDR1 LNHDA, CDR2 SQIVND (reference sequence). The CDR3 DNA is TGTGCCAGCAGACTAGCGGGCCACAATGAGCAGTTCTTC. Translation gives CASRLAGHNEQFF.

This sequence joins TRBV28 and TRBJ1-4, with D perhaps TRBD1 (5 bases). Trimming shortened V by 6 bases and J by 2 bases, and 10 bases separated the two germline ends. The CDR3 totals 14 residues. Looked up from germline, CDR1 is MDHEN and CDR2 is SYDVKM. The CDR3 spells CASRLGGTNEKLFF. CDR3 in DNA: TGTGCCAGCAGGCTGGGGGGGACTAATGAAAAACTGTTTTTT.

CDR3 region: CASSGPLADLQYF. The CDR3 bases are TGTGCCAGCAGTGGGCCTTTAGCGGACCTTCAGTACTTC. V and J are TRBV28 and TRBJ2-4, with D perhaps TRBD2 (6 bases). Germline CDR1 and CDR2: MDHEN and SYDVKM. V gave up 5 bases and J gave up 11 bases, with 16 bases separating them. This CDR3 contains 13 residues. The variable domain in full, completed from reference TRBV28 and TRBJ2-4, reads DVKVTQSSRYLVKRTGEKVFLECVQDMDHENMFWYRQDPGLGLRLIYFSYDVKMKEKGDIPEGYSVSREKKERFSLILESASTNQTSMYLCASSGPLADLQYFGAGTRLSVL.

This chain uses TRBV27 with TRBJ2-7, with D perhaps TRBD2 (5 bases). This CDR3 spans 12 amino acids. Germline assignment: CDR1 MNHEY and CDR2 SMNVEV (reference sequence). The V end was cut by 8 bases, the J end by 7 bases, with 15 bases between. The CDR3, as DNA: TGTGCCAGCTGGGAGCCACTACGGGAGCAGTACTTC. Its translation: CASWEPLREQYF.

This clone was seen many times. The chain combines TRBV30 with TRBJ1-4, with no clear D. This CDR3 is 13 amino acids long. Germline values: CDR1 GTSNPN, CDR2 SVGIG (reference sequence). Trimming took 7 bases from V and 7 from J, leaving 16 bases between them. Here the CDR3 DNA reads TGTGCCTCGCCCGGAAACATGGCTGAAAAACTGTTTTTT. Protein sequence: CASPGNMAEKLFF. The whole variable domain, filled in from reference TRBV30 and TRBJ1-4, reads SQTIHQWPATLVQPVGSPLSLECTVEGTSNPNLYWYRQAAGRGLQLLFYSVGIGQISSEVPQNLSASRPQDRQFILSSKKLLLSDSGFYLCASPGNMAEKLFFGSGTQLSVL.

Ten or more counts support this clone. V and J are TRBV6-5 and TRBJ1-5, with a weak D call TRBD1 (5 bases). The CDR3 contains 12 residues. Germline lookup yields CDR1 MNHEY and CDR2 SVGAGI. The ends were cut back, 2 bases at V and 10 bases at J, with 9 bases in the middle. The CDR3 nucleotides read TGTGCCAGCAGTTACGCCCAGGGCCCCCAGCATTTT. This encodes CASSYAQGPQHF.

This clone was found a few times. A much bigger clone sits one base away, suggesting this may be a read error. The J gene is TRBJ1-5, the V gene TRBV7-8; a possible D gene is TRBD1 (6 bases). Germline V CDR1 and CDR2: SGHVS, FQNEAQ. The CDR3 covers 16 residues. The ends were cut back, 0 bases at V and 4 bases at J, with 13 bases in the middle. CDR3 sequence reads: CASSLARTAINQPQHF. The CDR3 DNA reads TGTGCCAGCAGCTTAGCACGGACAGCGATTAATCAGCCCCAGCATTTT.

Concerning this clone: The junction departs from the called germline gene at one end, perhaps through a read error. The sample contains more than one DNA sequence encoding this CDR3. This chain connects TRBV7-2 to TRBJ1-1; TRBD1 matches at 7 bases. The CDR3 loop spans 15 amino acids. Germline-derived CDR1 and CDR2 are SGHTA and FQGNSA. The CDR3 region has the DNA TGTGCCAGCAGCTCTCATGGGACAGTTAACACTGAGGCTTTCTTT. It translates to CASSSHGTVNTEAFF. Using reference TRBV7-2 and TRBJ1-1 for the parts outside the CDR3, the full variable domain is GAGVSQSPSNKVTEKGKDVELRCDPISGHTALYWYRQSLGQGLEFLIYFQGNSAPDKSGLPSDRFSAERTGGSVSTLTIQRTQQEDSAVYLCASSSHGTVNTEAFFGQGTRLTVV.

This clone was detected many times. The chain joins TRBV5-4 to TRBJ1-6; the D gene is possibly TRBD1 (6 bases). Trimming stripped 2 bases from V and 6 bases from J, with 9 bases between. From germline, CDR1 is SGHNT and CDR2 YYREEE (reference sequence). The CDR3 runs 14 residues. CDR3 sequence reads: CASSLRDINSPLHF. CDR3 coding DNA: TGTGCCAGCAGCTTAAGGGACATTAATTCACCCCTCCACTTT.

In its sample, this clone was seen many times. CDR3 DNA: TGTGCCAGCAGCTTATGGTCACTAGCGGGAGAGACCCAGTACTTC. Amino acid sequence: CASSLWSLAGETQYF. V is TRBV7-2 and J is TRBJ2-5; 9 bases align to TRBD2. Trimming at V came to 2 bases and at J to 4 bases, leaving 5 bases not matched to a gene. In germline, CDR1 is SGHTA, CDR2 FQGNSA. The CDR3 covers 15 residues.

This chain joins TRBV4-2 and TRBJ1-2, with 8 bases that match TRBD1. This CDR3 has 14 residues. With V trimmed by 0 bases and J by 8 bases, 5 bases remained unmatched. The V gene's germline CDR1 is LGHNA and CDR2 YNFKEQ. The CDR3 DNA reads TGTGCCAGCAGCCAAGACAGGGGGCCAGGAGGCTACACCTTC. It is translated as CASSQDRGPGGYTF.

This clone has a handful of counts. The chain recombines TRBV2 with TRBJ1-2, with TRBD1 identical over 7 bases. Germline V gives CDR1 SNHLY, CDR2 FYNNEI. The CDR3 spans 13 residues. The V gene end was trimmed by 5 bases and the J gene end by 4 bases; junction bases not matched to a gene: 4. DNA of the CDR3: TGTGCCAGCAGTCCTGGGACAGTCTATGGCTACACCTTC. This sequence encodes CASSPGTVYGYTF.

J is TRBJ2-7 and V is TRBV6-2 or TRBV6-3; 9 bases match TRBD2. Germline assignment: CDR1 MNHEY and CDR2 SVGEGT. Trimming took 6 bases from V and 7 from J; bases not matched to a gene: 13. The CDR3 extends over 15 amino acids. In DNA, the CDR3 is TGTGCCAGCAGCCGACCGGGACTAGCAAGTCAGGAGCAGTACTTC. It is translated as CASSRPGLASQEQYF.

The CDR3: CASRRVAASSYEQYF. For the CDR3, the DNA is TGTGCCAGCAGGAGGGTGGCCGCAAGCTCCTACGAGCAGTACTTC. V usage is TRBV2 and J usage is TRBJ2-7, with a possible D match to TRBD2 (5 bases). Germline values: CDR1 SNHLY, CDR2 FYNNEI. This CDR3 is 15 amino acids long. Trimming shortened V by 6 bases and J by 0 bases, and 15 bases separated the two germline ends.

This clone was detected many times. V and J are TRBV30 and TRBJ1-1; D unclear. The V end lost 3 bases, the J end lost 0 bases, and 5 bases lay between the germline ends. The V gene's germline CDR1 is GTSNPN and CDR2 SVGIG (reference sequence). The length of the CDR3 is 12 residues. The CDR3 region has the DNA TGTGCCTGGAGAACCCTGAACACTGAAGCTTTCTTT. Encoded protein: CAWRTLNTEAFF.

To note about this clone: One end of the junction is discordant with germline, which a read error may explain. The chain combines TRBV15 with TRBJ1-3; D may be TRBD1 (5 bases). Germline assignment: CDR1 LNHNV and CDR2 YYDKDF (reference sequence). This CDR3 comprises 17 residues. The chain's CDR3 is CATSRGLNRDFGYTIYF. For the CDR3, the DNA is TGTGCCACCAGCAGAGGCCTAAACCGGGACTTTGGATACACCATATATTTT.

The chain employs TRBV20-1 and TRBJ1-1; TRBD1 aligns across 11 bases. Looked up from germline, CDR1 is DFQATT and CDR2 is SNEGSKA (reference sequence). The CDR3 runs to 15 residues. Germline trimming cut 5 bases from V and 0 bases from J; bases unmatched to any gene: 5. CDR3 sequence (DNA): TGCAGTGCTCGGACAGGGGGCAATTTGAACACTGAAGCTTTCTTT. Residues: CSARTGGNLNTEAFF.

The J gene is TRBJ1-5, the V gene TRBV5-1, with 7 bases that match TRBD1. Trimming at V came to 2 bases and at J to 2 bases, leaving 4 bases not matched to a gene. Germline CDR1 is SGHRS and CDR2 is YFSETQ. The CDR3 length is 15 residues. The CDR3 coding sequence is TGCGCCAGCAGCTTCGATGGACAGGGCAATCAGCCCCAGCATTTT. Its protein is CASSFDGQGNQPQHF.

This clone was observed a few times. The gene calls are TRBV27 and TRBJ2-7, with a weak D call TRBD2 (6 bases). Per the germline V gene, CDR1 is MNHEY and CDR2 is SMNVEV (reference sequence). The V and J ends lost 6 bases and 2 bases respectively, with 11 bases between them. This CDR3 spans 13 amino acids. The CDR3, as DNA: TGTGCCAGCAGGGAGGGACCGACCTACGAGCAGTACTTC. It is translated as CASREGPTYEQYF.

This clone was observed at least ten times. This chain links TRBV7-3 with TRBJ2-3; tentatively, D is TRBD2 (6 bases). The germline CDR1 and CDR2 sequences are SGHTA and FQGTGA. Trimming removed 0 bases from V and 3 bases from J, with 7 bases in between. The CDR3 loop spans 14 amino acids. CDR3: CASSLTGGTDTQYF. For the CDR3, the DNA is TGTGCCAGCAGCTTAACCGGAGGGACAGATACGCAGTATTTT.